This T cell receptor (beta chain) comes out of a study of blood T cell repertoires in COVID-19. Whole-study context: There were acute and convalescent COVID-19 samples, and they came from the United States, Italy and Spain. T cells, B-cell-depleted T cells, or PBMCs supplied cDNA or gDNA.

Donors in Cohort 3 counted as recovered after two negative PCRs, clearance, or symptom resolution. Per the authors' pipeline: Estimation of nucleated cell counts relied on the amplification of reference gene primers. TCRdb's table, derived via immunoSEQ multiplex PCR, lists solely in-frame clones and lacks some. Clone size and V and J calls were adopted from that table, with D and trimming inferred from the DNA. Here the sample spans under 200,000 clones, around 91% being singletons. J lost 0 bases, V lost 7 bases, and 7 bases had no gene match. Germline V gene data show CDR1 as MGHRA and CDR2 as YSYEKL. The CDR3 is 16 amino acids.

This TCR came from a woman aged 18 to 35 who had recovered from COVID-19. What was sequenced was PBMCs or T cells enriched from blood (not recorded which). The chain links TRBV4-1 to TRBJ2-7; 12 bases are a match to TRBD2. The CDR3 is CASTDATSGGSYEQYF. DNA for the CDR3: TGCGCCAGCACCGATGCGACTAGCGGGGGCTCCTACGAGCAGTACTTC.